This TCR beta chain was retrieved from a study of CD8+CD57+ T cells in acquired aplastic anemia. Study information: Recorded DNA amounts for sorted CD4+ and CD8+ cells had an average of about 3.5 ug.

This clonotype was detected ten times or more. Its antigen is unidentified. By flow cytometry, patients selected for sequencing had shown an expansion of CD8+CD57+ cells. Acquired aplastic anemia of severe grade affected all patients. Study observations and caveats: Found in both controls and patients were around 31 CD8+ CDR3 sequences. CD8+ Simpson's diversity showed no significant patient-control difference.

TCR beta VDJ combinations and CDR3 sequences were profiled from genomic DNA. TCRdb re-analysed the reads in MiXCR, keeping a single row per CDR3 protein. The sample holds some 160,000 distinct CDR3 sequences, around 52% seen once. The sequence derives from a human donor with aplastic anemia. Sequencing was performed on sorted CD4+, CD8+, or CD8+CD57+ T cells (not recorded which) from PBMCs.

The CDR3 sequence is CASTGLAGVNRYEQYF. For the CDR3, the DNA is TGTGCCTCCACGGGACTAGCGGGAGTGAACCGATACGAGCAGTACTTC. The gene calls are TRBV10-3 and TRBJ2-7; TRBD2 agrees at 14 bases. V trimming: 11 bases; J trimming: 4 bases; junction bases outside the gene matches: 13. The germline gives CDR1 ENHRY, CDR2 SYGVKD. The CDR3 runs to 16 residues.